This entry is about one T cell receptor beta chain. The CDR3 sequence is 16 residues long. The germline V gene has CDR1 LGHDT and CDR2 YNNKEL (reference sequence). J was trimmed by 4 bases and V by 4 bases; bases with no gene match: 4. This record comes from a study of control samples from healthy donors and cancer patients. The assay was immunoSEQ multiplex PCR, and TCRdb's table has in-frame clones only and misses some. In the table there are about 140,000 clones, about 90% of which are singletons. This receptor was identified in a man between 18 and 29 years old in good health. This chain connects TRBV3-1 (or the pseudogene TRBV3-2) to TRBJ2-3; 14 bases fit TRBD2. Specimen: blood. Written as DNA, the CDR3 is TGTGCCAGCAGCCCGGGACTAGCGGGGGCCCCAGATACGCAGTATTTT. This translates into CASSPGLAGAPDTQYF.